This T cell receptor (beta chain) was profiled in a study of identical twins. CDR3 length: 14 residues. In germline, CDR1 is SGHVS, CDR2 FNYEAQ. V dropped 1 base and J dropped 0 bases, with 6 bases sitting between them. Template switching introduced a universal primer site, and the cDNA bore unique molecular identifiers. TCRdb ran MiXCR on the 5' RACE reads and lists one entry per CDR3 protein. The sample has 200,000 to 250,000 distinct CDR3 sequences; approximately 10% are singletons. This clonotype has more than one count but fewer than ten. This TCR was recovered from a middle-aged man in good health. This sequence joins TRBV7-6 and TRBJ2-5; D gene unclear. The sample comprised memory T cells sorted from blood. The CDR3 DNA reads TGTGCCAGCAGCTTAGTTAGGGACCAAGAGACCCAGTACTTC. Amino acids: CASSLVRDQETQYF.